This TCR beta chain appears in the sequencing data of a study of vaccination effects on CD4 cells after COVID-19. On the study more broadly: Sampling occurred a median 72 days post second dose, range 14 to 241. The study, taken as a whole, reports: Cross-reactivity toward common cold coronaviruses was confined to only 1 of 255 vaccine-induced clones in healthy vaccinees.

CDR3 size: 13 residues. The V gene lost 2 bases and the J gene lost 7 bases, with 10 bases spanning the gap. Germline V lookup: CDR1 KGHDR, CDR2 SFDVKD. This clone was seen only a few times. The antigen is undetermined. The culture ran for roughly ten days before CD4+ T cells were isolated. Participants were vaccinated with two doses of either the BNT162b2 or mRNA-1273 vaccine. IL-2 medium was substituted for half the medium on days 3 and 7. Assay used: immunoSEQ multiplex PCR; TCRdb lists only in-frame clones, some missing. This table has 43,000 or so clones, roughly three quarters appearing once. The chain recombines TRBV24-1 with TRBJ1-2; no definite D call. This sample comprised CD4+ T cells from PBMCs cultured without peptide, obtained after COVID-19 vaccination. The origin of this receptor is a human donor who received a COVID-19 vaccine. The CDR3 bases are TGTGCCACCAGTGATTCGGTCAAGGGTGGCTACACCTTC. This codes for CATSDSVKGGYTF.